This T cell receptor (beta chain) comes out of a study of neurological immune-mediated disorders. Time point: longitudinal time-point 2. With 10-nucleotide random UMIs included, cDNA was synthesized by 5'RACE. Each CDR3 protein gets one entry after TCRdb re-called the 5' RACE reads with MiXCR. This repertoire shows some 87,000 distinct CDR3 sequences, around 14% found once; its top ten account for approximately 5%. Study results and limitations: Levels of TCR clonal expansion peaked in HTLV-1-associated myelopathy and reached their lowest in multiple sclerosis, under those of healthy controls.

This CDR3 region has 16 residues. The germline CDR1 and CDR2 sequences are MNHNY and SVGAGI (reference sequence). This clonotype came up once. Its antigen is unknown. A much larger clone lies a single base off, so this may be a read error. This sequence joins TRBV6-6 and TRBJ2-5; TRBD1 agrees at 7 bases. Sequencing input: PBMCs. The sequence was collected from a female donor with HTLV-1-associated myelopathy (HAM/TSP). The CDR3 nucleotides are TGTACCAGCAGTTCGCCTCCGACAGGGACCAAAGAGACCCAGTACTTC. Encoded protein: CTSSSPPTGTKETQYF.